Listed below are T cell receptor beta chains from one sample, sequenced in a study of blood T cells in healthy people across ages. MiXCR, run by TCRdb on the 5' RACE reads, gives a single entry per CDR3 protein. The table records hundreds of thousands of distinct CDR3 sequences, about a fifth of them present only once. The sequencing sample was made of blood. These receptors were collected from an older man in good health. CDR3s include the opening cysteine and the closing phenylalanine or tryptophan. D genes are given only for firm matches. Only some rows state a clone size, as once, few, many or a class for expanded clones.

>few|TRBV5-1|TRBJ2-3|NA
TGCGCCAGCAGCTTGGATTTGGCTACGGGGGATACGCAGTATTTT
CASSLDLATGDTQYF
>NA|TRBV19|TRBJ2-4|NA
TGTGCCAGTATTTCTCGAGAAAACATTCAGTACTTC
CASISRENIQYF
>NA|TRBV18|TRBJ2-2|NA
TGTGCCAGCTCACCCTTGAGGGAACGTGCCGGGGAGCTGTTTTTT
CASSPLRERAGELFF
>many|TRBV7-2|TRBJ2-3|NA
TGTGCCAGCAGCTCACAAGCGGGTTACACAGATACGCAGTATTTT
CASSSQAGYTDTQYF
>few|TRBV13|TRBJ1-3|NA
TGTGCCAGCAGCCACAGAGGGTATTCAGGGCGCTCTGGAAACACCATATATTTT
CASSHRGYSGRSGNTIYF
>many|TRBV9|TRBJ2-3|NA
TGTGCCAGCAGCGTGACTAGCACAGATACGCAGTATTTT
CASSVTSTDTQYF
>few|TRBV3-1|TRBJ2-3|NA
TGCGCCAGCAGCCAAATTTCAGATACGCAGTATTTT
CASSQISDTQYF
>few|TRBV10-3|TRBJ2-3|TRBD1
TGTGCCATCAGTGAGTCGAGGCTTGGGACAGGGAGCACAGATACGCAGTATTTT
CAISESRLGTGSTDTQYF
>NA|TRBV7-9|TRBJ2-5|NA
TGTGCCACCGTTACAGGGGAGACCCAGTACTTC
CATVTGETQYF
>NA|TRBV27|TRBJ1-2|NA
TGTGCCAGCAGTTTAACCGGGACTGCCAATGGCTACACCTTC
CASSLTGTANGYTF
>few|TRBV29-1|TRBJ2-1|NA
TGCAGCGTCCCGGGCTTGGGCCCCTTGGAGCAGTTCTTC
CSVPGLGPLEQFF
>NA|TRBV12-3/TRBV12-4|TRBJ1-1|NA
TGTGCCAGCAGTTCCTCCGACGGGGGTAGCGCTGAAGCTTTCTTT
CASSSSDGGSAEAFF
>NA|TRBV19|TRBJ2-1|TRBD2
TGTGCCAGTAGTATAGATCCAGCGGGAGGGTACAATGAGCAGTTCTTC
CASSIDPAGGYNEQFF
>NA|TRBV6-4|TRBJ2-1|TRBD2
TGTGCCAGCAGTCGGAATAGCGGGAGGTCCCTCAATGAGCAGTTCTTC
CASSRNSGRSLNEQFF
>once|TRBV12-3/TRBV12-4|TRBJ2-3|TRBD2
TGTGCCAGCAGGTTACGGCTAGCGGGCACAGATACGCAGTATTTT
CASRLRLAGTDTQYF
>many|TRBV25-1|TRBJ2-7|TRBD2
TGTGCCAGCAGAGGACTAGCGGGTTACGAGCAGTACTTC
CASRGLAGYEQYF
>many|TRBV29-1|TRBJ2-1|NA
TGCAGCGTTGAACGGTTCACAGGGTACAATGAGCAGTTCTTC
CSVERFTGYNEQFF
>NA|TRBV28|TRBJ2-1|TRBD2
TGTGCCAGCAGTTTTCAAGCGGGGGGGCTCGGTGAGCAGTTCTTC
CASSFQAGGLGEQFF
>NA|TRBV5-1|TRBJ2-1|TRBD2
TGCGTCAGCAGCTTTCCCCCACACTCAACTAGCGGCCTACAGAGATATGAGCAGTTCTTC
CVSSFPPHSTSGLQRYEQFF
>few|TRBV10-2|TRBJ2-4|NA
TGCGCCAGCAGGTCCCGGGACATCTTCCAAGCCAAAAACATTCAGTACTTC
CASRSRDIFQAKNIQYF
>NA|TRBV2|TRBJ1-2|TRBD1
TGTGCCAGCAGTCTCCGGGACAGGGTTGGCTACACCTTC
CASSLRDRVGYTF
>NA|TRBV19|TRBJ2-2|TRBD1
TGTGCCAGTAGTATAGGGGACAGGGGCCGGAGGGAGCTGTTTTTT
CASSIGDRGRRELFF
>few|TRBV5-1|TRBJ1-2|TRBD1
TGCGCCAGCAGCCCGGACAGGGCTGGCTATGGCTACACCTTC
CASSPDRAGYGYTF
>NA|TRBV28|TRBJ2-1|TRBD2
TGTGCCAGCAGTTTTCCCCCCCTGGCGGGAGGTCTCTACAATGAGCAGTTCTTC
CASSFPPLAGGLYNEQFF
>NA|TRBV9|TRBJ2-5|TRBD2
TGTGCCAGCAGCGTAGTTGGACTAGCGGGAGTAGAGACCCAGTACTTC
CASSVVGLAGVETQYF
>NA|TRBV7-9|TRBJ2-5|NA
TGTGCCAGCAGCTCAGCGACAGGATACTTGGAGACCCAGTACTTC
CASSSATGYLETQYF
>few|TRBV7-9|TRBJ1-2|TRBD1
TGTGTCAGCAACTCGGACAGGGGGCAGAATGGCTACACCTTC
CVSNSDRGQNGYTF
>NA|TRBV12-3/TRBV12-4|TRBJ2-2|NA
TGTGCCAGCAGTTTAGGGCAGGGGTCGGTCACCGGGGAGCTGTTTTTT
CASSLGQGSVTGELFF
>few|TRBV7-9|TRBJ2-6|TRBD1
TGTGCCAGCATACCGGGACAGCGAATCTCTGGGGCCAACGTCCTGACTTTC
CASIPGQRISGANVLTF
>few|TRBV20-1|TRBJ1-5|NA
TGCAGTGCTAGGAGGAGCACCAGGGATCAGCCCCAGCATTTT
CSARRSTRDQPQHF
>NA|TRBV11-2|TRBJ2-1|NA
TGTGCCAGCAGCACAACGACAGTTTACAATGAGCAGTTCTTC
CASSTTTVYNEQFF
>NA|TRBV28|TRBJ2-1|TRBD2
TGTGCCAGCAGCTCAAGCGGGAGGGCCCTATTGGACAATGAGCAGTTCTTC
CASSSSGRALLDNEQFF
>NA|TRBV7-2|TRBJ2-1|NA
TGTGCCAGCAGCTACCCGGGATACTACAATGAGCAGTTCTTC
CASSYPGYYNEQFF
>few|TRBV20-1|TRBJ2-3|TRBD2
TGCAGTGCTCCCCGGGCCGCGGGGGGGATAGATACGCAGTATTTT
CSAPRAAGGIDTQYF
>NA|TRBV18|TRBJ1-5|NA
TGTGCCAGCTCACTCGAGACGAGGGGCGGGCCCCAGCATTTT
CASSLETRGGPQHF
>many|TRBV28|TRBJ2-5|NA
TGTGCCAGCAGCCCCGGACGGTCCCAAGAGACCCAGTACTTC
CASSPGRSQETQYF
>NA|TRBV18|TRBJ1-1|NA
TGTGCCAGCTCAAACTTGACAGGTACGGTCACTGAAGCTTTCTTT
CASSNLTGTVTEAFF
>NA|TRBV4-1|TRBJ2-1|TRBD1
TGCGCCAGCAGCCCCAAGGGACAGGGGGCTATCTACAATGAGCAGTTCTTC
CASSPKGQGAIYNEQFF
>NA|TRBV5-1|TRBJ1-4|TRBD1
TGCGCCAGCAGCCATGGACAGGGCCGGGAAAAACTGTTTTTT
CASSHGQGREKLFF
>few|TRBV11-2|TRBJ1-6|TRBD1
TGTGCCAGCAGCTCCACCGGGACAGCAAATAATTCACCCCTCCACTTT
CASSSTGTANNSPLHF
>few|TRBV7-6|TRBJ2-7|NA
TGTGCCAGCAGCCTCTACAGGGAAGGGGCCATCTACGAGCAGTACTTC
CASSLYREGAIYEQYF
>many|TRBV7-8|TRBJ2-1|TRBD2
TGTGCCAGCAGCTTCCGACTAGCGCAAACCCAATACAATGAGCAGTTCTTC
CASSFRLAQTQYNEQFF
>few|TRBV7-2|TRBJ1-1|NA
TGTGCCAGCAGCTTAGGTTCCCTTGGGGAAGCTTTCTTT
CASSLGSLGEAFF
>NA|TRBV12-3/TRBV12-4|TRBJ2-1|NA
TGTGCCAGCAGTTTAGAAGGGGAGTCCTACAATGAGCAGTTCTTC
CASSLEGESYNEQFF
>once|TRBV11-2|TRBJ2-7|NA
TGTGCCAGCAGCTTAAACAGATTCTACGAGCAGTACTTC
CASSLNRFYEQYF
>NA|TRBV20-1|TRBJ2-7|TRBD1
TGCAGTGCTAAAGCATGGGACAGGCTACTCTACGAGCAGTACTTC
CSAKAWDRLLYEQYF
>NA|TRBV29-1|TRBJ2-5|TRBD2
TGCAGTGCTACCGGGGGGCAAGAGACCCAGTACTTC
CSATGGQETQYF
>few|TRBV11-1|TRBJ1-2|TRBD1
TGTGCCAGCAGCCCAGAAGGACAGGGAGTGGATGGCTACACCTTC
CASSPEGQGVDGYTF
>few|TRBV29-1|TRBJ1-1|TRBD1
TGCAGCGTTAGGGGACAGCGTACAGACGCTGAAGCTTTCTTT
CSVRGQRTDAEAFF
>few|TRBV5-1|TRBJ1-4|NA
TGCGCCGGCAGCCCCGGGGGGTTCGAAAAACTGTTTTTT
CAGSPGGFEKLFF
>few|TRBV7-8|TRBJ2-3|TRBD2
TGTGCCAGCAGCCCACAGCGGGGTCGCACAGATACGCAGTATTTT
CASSPQRGRTDTQYF
>NA|TRBV3-1|TRBJ2-4|NA
TGTGCCAGCAGCCAAGATAGGTGGGATTATACGGGCAAAAACATTCAGTACTTC
CASSQDRWDYTGKNIQYF
>NA|TRBV20-1|TRBJ2-5|NA
TGCAGTGCTAGTGGGGTTGGGCCCCAAGAGACCCAGTACTTC
CSASGVGPQETQYF
>NA|TRBV6-5|TRBJ2-7|NA
TGTGCCAGCAGTAAAGGCCCAGTAGTCTACGAGCAGTACTTC
CASSKGPVVYEQYF